A single sample is the source of the 6 T cell receptor beta chains below, sequenced in a study of blood T cell repertoires in COVID-19. The assay was immunoSEQ multiplex PCR, and TCRdb's table has in-frame clones only and misses some. The sample holds under 250,000 clones; over 75% are singletons and the top ten take about 4.3%. Sequencing input: PBMCs or T cells enriched from blood (not recorded which). These receptors were obtained from a young man with acute COVID-19.

The V call is TRBV27, the J call TRBJ1-2, with TRBD1 matching over 9 bases. The CDR3 covers 15 residues. In germline, CDR1 is MNHEY, CDR2 SMNVEV (reference sequence). Trimming removed 3 bases from V and 7 bases from J; junction bases left unmatched: 9. CDR3 DNA sequence: TGTGCCAGCAGTTTGAATGACAGGGGGAGTTCTGGCTACACCTTC. Its protein product is CASSLNDRGSSGYTF.

This clone turned up a few times. The genes are TRBV27 and TRBJ2-7; D is perhaps TRBD1 (6 bases). The germline V gene has CDR1 MNHEY and CDR2 SMNVEV (reference sequence). The ends were cut back, 2 bases at V and 2 bases at J, with 10 bases in the middle. The CDR3 spans 14 residues. CDR3 nucleotide sequence: TGTGCCAGCAGTTTAAACAGGGTCGCCTACGAGCAGTACTTC. As protein: CASSLNRVAYEQYF.

To note about this clone: The same CDR3 also results from other DNA sequences found in this sample. The chain joins TRBV7-3 to TRBJ2-5; TRBD1 aligns across 9 bases. V shed 5 bases and J 4 bases; nucleotides not matched to a gene: 2. CDR3 length: 13 residues. Per the germline V gene, CDR1 is SGHTA and CDR2 is FQGTGA. The DNA of the CDR3 is TGTGCCAGCAGCCCGACAGGGGGAGAGACCCAGTACTTC. Translation gives CASSPTGGETQYF.

This clone was detected only once. The rearrangement uses TRBV18 and TRBJ1-4, with 10 bases lining up with TRBD1. V trimming: 5 bases; J trimming: 5 bases; junction bases outside the gene matches: 2. The CDR3 totals 14 residues. CDR1 KGHSH and CDR2 LQKENI come from the germline V gene. The CDR3 is CASSTGQGNEKLFF. The CDR3 DNA sequence: TGTGCCAGCTCAACGGGACAGGGGAATGAAAAACTGTTTTTT.

This clone was detected ten times or more. J is TRBJ2-7 and V is TRBV5-1, with TRBD1 identical over 10 bases. In germline, CDR1 is SGHRS, CDR2 YFSETQ. V was pared by 0 bases and J by 6 bases, with 6 bases of the junction left unmatched. This CDR3 is built from 15 residues. For the CDR3, the DNA is TGCGCCAGCAGCTTGGAGAGACAGGGGGCAGGCGAGCAGTACTTC. It yields the protein CASSLERQGAGEQYF.

The genes are TRBV14 and TRBJ2-3, with 7 bases matching TRBD2. There are 14 residues in the CDR3. V lost 5 bases and J lost 4; bases outside the gene matches: 6. Germline CDR1 is SGHDN and CDR2 is FVKESK. The CDR3 DNA sequence: TGTGCCAGCAGCGAGGGCGGGAGCGCAGATACGCAGTATTTT. Residues: CASSEGGSADTQYF. Combining the CDR3 with reference TRBV14 and TRBJ2-3 gives the whole variable domain EAGVTQFPSHSVIEKGQTVTLRCDPISGHDNLYWYRRVMGKEIKFLLHFVKESKQDESGMPNNRFLAERTGGTYSTLKVQPAELEDSGVYFCASSEGGSADTQYFGPGTRLTVL.